This TCR beta chain was recorded in a study of a mutant IDH1 vaccine in newly diagnosed glioma. Study context: Treated patients showed a male proportion of approximately 62%, a female proportion of around 38%, and a mean age of around 39 years.

As for this clone: The antigen remains unidentified.

Overall study results and limits: Alterations occurring in top peripheral T cell clonotypes seemed unrelated to pseudoprogression.

Profiled with immunoSEQ multiplex PCR; TCRdb holds only in-frame clones, not every one. This table holds more than 9,500 clones, roughly 91% found once. Sample time point: week 5, during vaccination. The investigators gave 300 ug of mutant IDH1 20-mer peptide in each vaccine dose, together with topical imiquimod. New WHO grade 3 or 4 IDH1-mutant, ATRX-lost astrocytomas were present in all donors. Trimming removed 5 bases from V and 1 base from J; junction bases left unmatched: 10. The germline V gene encodes CDR1 SGHVS and CDR2 FQNEAQ. This CDR3 is 16 amino acids long. V and J are TRBV7-8 and TRBJ2-5; TRBD2 matches at 7 bases. The sequence came from a woman between 35 and 50 years old with glioma. Some clones in this sample may be carry-over from other donors' samples. Specimen: PBMCs, collected from a glioma patient whose treatment included an IDH1 peptide vaccine. The CDR3 reads CASSPFRREPQETQYF. CDR3 DNA sequence: TGTGCCAGCAGCCCATTCCGGCGGGAGCCCCAAGAGACCCAGTACTTC.